This TCR beta chain was profiled in a study of molecular identifiers for immune sequencing clone quantification. Study findings and constraints: Clones carrying above 20 RNA copies accounted for over 98% of effector molecules, under 1% in naive cells. Identical TCR molecules can share a barcode, and this sharing could underestimate highly expanded clone sizes.

Germline V lookup: CDR1 LNHDA, CDR2 SQIVND (reference sequence). The CDR3 has 15 residues. With 3 bases removed from V and 0 bases from J, the gap between germline ends came to 9 bases. With 10%, 30% or 50% of RNA, about 17,000 to 1,100,000 naive CD8 T cells were sequenced. Sorting isolated naive CD8 T cells as CD8+CD4-CCR7+CD45RA+ events. This clonotype was observed a handful of times. Its antigen is not identified. MiXCR was run by TCRdb on the PCR reads, yielding one entry per CDR3 protein. The sample has just under 65,000 distinct CDR3 sequences; around a sixth are singletons. The sequence came from a human donor in good health. Some libraries in this study had Jurkat cell RNA spiked in. This chain uses TRBV19 with TRBJ1-3, with D hard to call. Sequences were obtained from naive CD8+ T cells from blood, with Jurkat cell RNA spiked in. Documented subset: FACS-sorted CD8+CD4-CCR7+CD45RA+ naive T cells. Here the CDR3 reads CASSMESYSGNTIYF. In nucleotides, the CDR3 is TGTGCCAGTAGTATGGAAAGCTACTCTGGAAACACCATATATTTT.